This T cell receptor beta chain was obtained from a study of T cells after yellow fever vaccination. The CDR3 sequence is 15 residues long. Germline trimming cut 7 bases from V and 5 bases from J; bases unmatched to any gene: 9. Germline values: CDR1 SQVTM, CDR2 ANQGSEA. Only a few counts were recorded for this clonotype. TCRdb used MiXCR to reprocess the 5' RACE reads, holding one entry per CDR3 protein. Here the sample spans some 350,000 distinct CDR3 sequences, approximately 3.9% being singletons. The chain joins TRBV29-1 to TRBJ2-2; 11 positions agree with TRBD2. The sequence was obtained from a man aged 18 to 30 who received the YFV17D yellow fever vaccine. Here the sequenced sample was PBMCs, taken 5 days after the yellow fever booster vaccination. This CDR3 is CSATGLAGPTGELFF. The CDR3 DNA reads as TGCAGCGCCACTGGACTAGCGGGCCCTACCGGGGAGCTGTTTTTT.